What follows are 8 T cell receptor beta chains derived from one specimen sequenced in a study of blood T cell repertoires in COVID-19. Clones were read by immunoSEQ multiplex PCR, and TCRdb kept only the in-frame ones, dropping some. Here the sample spans 97,000 or so clones, approximately 78% being singletons. Material for sequencing was peripheral blood. These TCRs come from a man between 60 and 70 years old with active or convalescent COVID-19.

The chain combines TRBV5-1 with TRBJ2-1, with TRBD2 identical over 9 bases. Germline lookup yields CDR1 SGHRS and CDR2 YFSETQ. The CDR3 has 16 amino acids. J gave up 10 bases and V 0 bases, and 11 bases lay outside the gene matches. As DNA, the CDR3 is TGCGCCAGCAGCTTGGCCAGGGTAGCGGGAGCCCCAGAGCAGTTCTTC. Residues: CASSLARVAGAPEQFF. Supplemented by reference TRBV5-1 and TRBJ2-1, the full variable domain reads KAGVTQTPRYLIKTRGQQVTLSCSPISGHRSVSWYQQTPGQGLQFLFEYFSETQRNKGNFPGRFSGRQFSNSRSEMNVSTLELGDSALYLCASSLARVAGAPEQFFGPGTRLTVL.

This clone has only one observation. V usage is TRBV4-1 and J usage is TRBJ2-1, with 7 bases aligning to TRBD2. Per germline, CDR1 MGHRA and CDR2 YSYEKL. Germline trimming cut 4 bases from V and 2 bases from J; bases unmatched to any gene: 11. This CDR3 region has 17 residues. The CDR3 nucleotides are TGCGCCAGCAGCCCCAGCGTTTCGGGAGGACCCTACAATGAGCAGTTCTTC. Its protein is CASSPSVSGGPYNEQFF.

This rearrangement joins TRBV4-1 to TRBJ1-5; no clear D. Trimming left V 3 bases short and J 2 bases short, with 14 bases between. The CDR3 loop spans 16 amino acids. The germline CDR1 and CDR2 sequences are MGHRA and YSYEKL. The CDR3 nucleotides read TGCGCCAGCAGCCAGGTCTCGGGAGGAGGCAATCAGCCCCAGCATTTT. Protein: CASSQVSGGGNQPQHF.

V usage is TRBV6-1 and J usage is TRBJ2-7; 8 bases line up with TRBD1. This CDR3 spans 15 amino acids. Germline V gene data show CDR1 as MNHNS and CDR2 as SASEGT. The V gene end was trimmed by 2 bases and the J gene end by 7 bases; junction bases not matched to a gene: 10. For the CDR3, the DNA is TGTGCCAGCAGTGAATGGAGCAGGGGGCAGAAAGAGCAGTACGTC. This sequence encodes CASSEWSRGQKEQYV.

The V call is TRBV11-2, the J call TRBJ2-1; 9 positions match TRBD2. The CDR3 covers 19 residues. J was trimmed by 5 bases and V by 3 bases; bases with no gene match: 17. CDR1 and CDR2 (germline): SGHAT, FQNNGV. This CDR3 reads CASSFRPLGSGSIDNEQFF. CDR3 DNA sequence: TGTGCCAGCAGCTTTAGACCCCTAGGTAGCGGGAGTATCGACAATGAGCAGTTCTTC.

J is TRBJ2-3 and V is TRBV7-8, with 9 bases aligning to TRBD2. The CDR3 length is 16 residues. J was trimmed by 3 bases and V by 5 bases; bases with no gene match: 9. CDR1 and CDR2 from the germline V gene are SGHVS and FQNEAQ. The CDR3 region has the DNA TGTGCCAGCAGCCTGCGGACTAGCGTCTTGACAGATACGCAGTATTTT. It translates to CASSLRTSVLTDTQYF. The full variable domain, its missing parts supplied by reference TRBV7-8 and TRBJ2-3, is GAGVSQSPRYKVAKRGQDVALRCDPISGHVSLFWYQQALGQGPEFLTYFQNEAQLDKSGLPSDRFFAERPEGSVSTLKIQRTQQEDSAVYLCASSLRTSVLTDTQYFGPGTRLTVL.

The table lists this clone with a count of one. CDR3 DNA: TGCGCCAGCAGCTTGCGGGCTAGCGGAAACTGGAATGAGCAGTTCTTC. Its protein product is CASSLRASGNWNEQFF. V usage is TRBV5-1 and J usage is TRBJ2-1; 7 bases agree with TRBD2. V gave up 1 base and J gave up 7 bases; unmatched junction bases: 11. Germline V gene lookup returns CDR1 SGHRS and CDR2 YFSETQ. The CDR3 has 16 amino acids. The full variable domain, with the rest looked up from reference TRBV5-1 and TRBJ2-1, is KAGVTQTPRYLIKTRGQQVTLSCSPISGHRSVSWYQQTPGQGLQFLFEYFSETQRNKGNFPGRFSGRQFSNSRSEMNVSTLELGDSALYLCASSLRASGNWNEQFFGPGTRLTVL.

V gene TRBV7-9 combines with J gene TRBJ2-1, with a possible D match to TRBD2 (6 bases). CDR1 is SEHNR, CDR2 FQNEAQ, per germline (reference sequence). Trimming removed 4 bases from V and 0 bases from J, with 13 bases in between. The CDR3 loop spans 16 amino acids. The CDR3 loop reads CASSSFSGHSYNEQFF. The CDR3 DNA follows: TGTGCCAGCAGCTCATTTAGCGGTCACTCCTACAATGAGCAGTTCTTC.